The text below deals with one TCR beta chain. No antigen is known for it. The sample holds no much larger clone one base away, and base qualities are not on file. The 39 donors, aged 6 to 90 years, were systemically healthy Caucasian individuals from Russia. Each donor gave approximately 9.3 milliliters of peripheral blood, collected into EDTA-treated Vacutainer tubes. Ficoll-Paque density-gradient centrifugation was used to isolate PBMCs, with at least 6 million obtained per sample. Total RNA, at least 6 micrograms per sample, was extracted from PBMCs with Trizol reagent. For every donor, flow cytometry on a PBMC aliquot measured the percentage of naive CD45RAhigh/CD27high T cells. The library was prepared using 5' RACE. The instrument was an Illumina HiSeq 2500. A second PCR of about 6 to 11 cycles was performed with a sample-barcoded 5' primer and a J-beta primer mix. Each TCR beta cDNA molecule received a unique molecular identifier from a template-switch 5' adaptor carrying 12 random nucleotides. Each sample yielded at least 2.5 million CDR3-containing paired-end reads. The Mint cDNA synthesis kit, primed by a TRBC-specific oligonucleotide, was used to synthesize first-strand cDNA from all RNA. Following uracil-DNA glycosylase treatment, all cDNA underwent a first 18-cycle PCR with the universal primers M1SS and BC2_uni_R. The original methods were these. Each sample was normalized by randomly selecting 1 million high-quality reads, each carrying a distinct molecular identifier. Instead of being binned into consensus sequences, reads that shared molecular identifiers were thrown out. MiTCR, with a Q25 quality threshold and the strictest error-elimination algorithm, was used for CDR3 identification, clonotype clustering and error correction. Lower-bound total TCR beta diversity was estimated with a nonparametric unseen species model using Euler transformation. TCRdb reprocessing: public reads trimmed at Q25 with fastp, clones called with MiXCR, in-frame beta chains kept. Identical CDR3 proteins give one entry, which carries the most common genes and DNA. These V and J calls originate from TCRdb's pipeline instead of the authors' own analysis. The table for this sample lists some 1.4 million distinct CDR3 sequences; approximately 42% of them were counted only once. The ten largest clones add up to approximately 7.9% of the sample.

Sequences DFQATT (CDR1) and SNEGSKA (CDR2) are obtained from the germline V gene (reference sequence). Its CDR3 holds 15 amino acids, cysteine through phenylalanine. The sequence is cut down to CDR3 DNA, 45 bases in frame from base 1. Relative to germline, V is missing 3 bases and J is missing 6 bases, with 10 bases of the junction outside any gene match. The data are from a study of blood T cells in healthy people across ages (dated by TCRdb to about 2015). Broadly, across the study: In model experiments, roughly one uniquely barcoded TCR beta cDNA molecule per two T cells was captured by template switching. Using deep sequencing normalized with unique cDNA molecular identifiers, the study measured how TCR beta repertoire diversity changes with age. The donors were split into four age groups: young (average roughly 15 years), middle-aged (about 40), aged (more than 55) and long-lived (under 85). To avoid experimental bias, donors of different ages were spread randomly across the sequencing lanes. The study analyzed two additional independent replicas of 1 million unique cDNA reads from the same blood draw for two donors, one aged 18 to 29 and one aged 80 or older. Paper-wide results and their limitations: Donor CMV infection status was unknown, potentially confounding age-related changes in expanded clonotypes. The long-lived group showed more naive CD4+ T cells, fewer expanded clones and increased TCR diversity than the aged group, suggesting age selection. Observed TCR beta diversity correlated strongly with the percentage of naive T cells measured by flow cytometry. Conclusive comparison of naive and antigen-experienced compartments was prevented by the profiling of bulk unsorted PBMCs. Estimates of total diversity based on one million sequenced T cells were considered lower bounds and underestimates. As age increased, observed TCR beta diversity per million T cells dropped in a roughly linear way, and a significant reduction was already evident by age 40.

Sequencing used blood. The receptor was derived from a woman between 18 and 30 years old in good health. This chain is built from TRBV20-1 and TRBJ2-1, with TRBD2 matching 8 junction bases. The CDR3 amino acid sequence is: CSASAGGDVINEQFF. The nucleotide sequence reads TGCAGTGCTAGCGCCGGGGGGGATGTGATCAATGAGCAGTTCTTC.